This T cell receptor beta chain was obtained from a study of blood T cell repertoires in COVID-19. Across the study: The samples span acute and convalescent COVID-19 from the United States, Italy and Spain. PBMCs, B-cell-depleted T cells, or T cells provided the cDNA or gDNA that made up the material.

As originally analysed: The assay estimated nucleated cells by amplifying reference gene primers. Data came from immunoSEQ multiplex PCR; TCRdb stores just in-frame clones and leaves some out. Clone size and the V and J calls come from that table; the DNA yielded D and trimming. The data contain about 250,000 clones, around 85% of them singletons. Per germline, CDR1 SGDLS and CDR2 YYNGEE. The length of the CDR3 is 13 residues. Trimming shortened V by 0 bases and J by 8 bases, and 9 bases separated the two germline ends. Seattle-derived patients entered the study during active infection and were followed longitudinally.

The clonotype was recovered from a human donor with COVID-19, enrolled during active disease. The donor label of this sample is uncertain. The sample comprised peripheral blood. This chain joins TRBV9 and TRBJ2-1; D is undetermined. This CDR3 is CASSVGLDHEQFF. CDR3 nucleotide sequence: TGTGCCAGCAGCGTAGGGCTAGACCATGAGCAGTTCTTC.